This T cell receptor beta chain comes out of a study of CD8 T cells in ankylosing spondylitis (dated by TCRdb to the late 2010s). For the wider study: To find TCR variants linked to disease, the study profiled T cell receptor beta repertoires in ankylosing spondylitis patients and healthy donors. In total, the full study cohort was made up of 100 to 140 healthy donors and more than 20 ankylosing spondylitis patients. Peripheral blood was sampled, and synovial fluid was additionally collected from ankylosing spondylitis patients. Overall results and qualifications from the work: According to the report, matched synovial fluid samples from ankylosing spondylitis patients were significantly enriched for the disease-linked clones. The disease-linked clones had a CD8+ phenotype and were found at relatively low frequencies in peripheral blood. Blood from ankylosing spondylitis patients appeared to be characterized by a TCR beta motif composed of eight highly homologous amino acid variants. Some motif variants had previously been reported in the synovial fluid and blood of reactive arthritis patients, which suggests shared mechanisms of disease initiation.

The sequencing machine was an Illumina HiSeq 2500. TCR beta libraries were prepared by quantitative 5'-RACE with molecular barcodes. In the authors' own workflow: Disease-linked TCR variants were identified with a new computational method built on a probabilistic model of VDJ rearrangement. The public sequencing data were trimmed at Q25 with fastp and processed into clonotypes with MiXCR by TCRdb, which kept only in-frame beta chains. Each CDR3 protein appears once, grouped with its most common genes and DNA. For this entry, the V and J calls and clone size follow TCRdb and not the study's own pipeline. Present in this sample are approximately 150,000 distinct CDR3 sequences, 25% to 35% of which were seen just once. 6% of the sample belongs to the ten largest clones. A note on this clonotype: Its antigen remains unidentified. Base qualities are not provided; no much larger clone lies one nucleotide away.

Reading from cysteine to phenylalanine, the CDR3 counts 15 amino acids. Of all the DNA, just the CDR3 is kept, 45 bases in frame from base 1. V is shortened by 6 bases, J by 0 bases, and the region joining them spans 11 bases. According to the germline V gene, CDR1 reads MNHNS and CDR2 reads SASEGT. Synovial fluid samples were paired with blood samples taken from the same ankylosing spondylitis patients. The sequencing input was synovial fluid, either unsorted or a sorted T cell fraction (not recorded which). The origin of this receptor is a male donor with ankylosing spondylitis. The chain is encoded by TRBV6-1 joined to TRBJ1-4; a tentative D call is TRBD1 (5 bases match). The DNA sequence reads TGTGCCAGCAGCCCCGTCAGGGCAACTAATGAAAAACTGTTTTTT. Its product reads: CASSPVRATNEKLFF.